This T cell receptor beta chain is from a study of cytomegalovirus exposure and HLA in healthy donors. This clone was observed a single time. Its antigen is not known. Study-wide findings and caveats: Most of the TCR beta V segments (in an earlier analysis) were productive either about 90% or about 30% of the time. Differences between HLA loci emerged in a later analysis of TCR association rates, with DRB1 most and HLA-C fewest.

PCR amplification relied on 60 Vbeta primers (plus 13 Jbeta primers). Repertoires were generated with immunoSEQ multiplex PCR, while TCRdb's copy carries only in-frame clones and drops some. The sample consists of over 150,000 clones, more than 65% of them appearing once. This receptor was obtained from a girl aged 5-17 years in good health and CMV-seropositive. Sample: PBMCs.

As DNA, the CDR3 is TGTGCCAGCAGCACGCACACCGGGATGAACACTGAAGCTTTCTTT. Translation gives CASSTHTGMNTEAFF. The chain carries TRBV9 and TRBJ1-1; D is uncertain. CDR1 is SGDLS and CDR2 is YYNGEE in the germline V gene. Between the trimmed V and J ends, which lost 4 bases and 0 bases, there was a span of 13 bases. The CDR3 has 15 residues.